Below, 6 T cell receptor beta chains from the same sample are listed, as sequenced in a study of T cell responses to AZD1222 COVID-19 vaccine. The protocol was immunoSEQ multiplex PCR, while the TCRdb copy is restricted to in-frame clones and leaves out a portion. The table shows around 120,000 clones, with roughly 91% occurring only once. The sequencing here drew on peripheral blood, taken 28 days after the second AZD1222 dose. These receptors originate from an adult who received the AZD1222 COVID-19 vaccine.

The gene calls are TRBV4-3 and TRBJ2-7; 9 bases line up with TRBD2. Germline V gene sequence: CDR1 LGHNA, CDR2 YSLEER. The CDR3 has 16 amino acids. After removal of 0 bases from V and 5 bases from J, the junction contained 8 bases not matched to a gene. CDR3 protein: CASSQDDLAGQNEQYF. The DNA for the CDR3 is TGCGCCAGCAGCCAAGATGATCTAGCGGGGCAAAACGAGCAGTACTTC.

The rearrangement uses TRBV5-1 and TRBJ1-3; 8 positions match TRBD1. This CDR3 comprises 16 residues. Germline CDR1 is SGHRS and CDR2 is YFSETQ. The V and J ends lost 3 bases and 1 base, in that order; junction bases with no gene match: 6. DNA for the CDR3: TGCGCCAGCAGCTGGACAGGGTCCGGGTCTGGAAACACCATATATTTT. It yields the protein CASSWTGSGSGNTIYF.

The chain uses TRBV7-9 and TRBJ1-5, with TRBD1 identical over 7 bases. The V segment lost 5 bases and the J segment 2 bases; nucleotides outside the gene matches: 9. Germline lookup yields CDR1 SEHNR and CDR2 FQNEAQ (reference sequence). The CDR3 totals 16 residues. DNA of the CDR3: TGTGCCAGCAGCGATAACAGGGGAGTGGGCAATCAGCCCCAGCATTTT. Its translation is CASSDNRGVGNQPQHF.

In this sample, this clone turned up once. The chain carries TRBV5-1 and TRBJ1-1, with D maybe TRBD1 (5 bases). V was shortened by 4 bases and J by 6 bases, with 13 bases between the two germline ends. This CDR3 spans 13 amino acids. Germline V gene lookup returns CDR1 SGHRS and CDR2 YFSETQ. The CDR3 reads CASSPGGGAEAFF. In DNA form, the CDR3 reads TGCGCCAGCAGCCCCGGTGGGGGGGCTGAAGCTTTCTTT.

The rearrangement joins TRBV5-6 to TRBJ1-1, with 7 bases matching TRBD1. V lost 3 bases to trimming and J lost 1 base; unmatched junction nucleotides: 3. Germline CDR1 SGHDT, CDR2 YYEEEE. The CDR3 sequence is 14 residues long. The CDR3 nucleotides are TGTGCCAGCAGCTCGGGACAGAGGAACACTGAAGCTTTCTTT. Translation gives CASSSGQRNTEAFF.

The chain joins TRBV29-1 to TRBJ1-2; D perhaps matches TRBD1 (5 bases). This CDR3 has 14 residues. The V end was cut by 5 bases, the J end by 8 bases, with 21 bases between. Per the germline V gene, CDR1 is SQVTM and CDR2 is ANQGSEA. The CDR3 region is CSVQGGGLEGGYTF. CDR3 nucleotides: TGCAGCGTTCAGGGCGGGGGACTGGAGGGGGGCTACACCTTC.